This T cell receptor (beta chain) originates from a study of cytotoxic CD8 clonotypes in ibrutinib-treated CLL. Study-level results: Baseline clonality, above age-matched healthy donor levels, tracked circulating CD8+ T-cell counts.

With respect to this clone: Its antigen is as yet unknown.

Profiling relied on immunoSEQ multiplex PCR, and the TCRdb table lists in-frame clones only, not all of them. This sample has about 310,000 clones, with roughly 85% found just once. Sequences were derived from PBMCs, sampled before ibrutinib treatment. This clonotype was sampled from a human donor with chronic lymphocytic leukemia.

Here the CDR3 reads CASNLNRGTDTQYF. CDR3 DNA: TGCGCCAGCAACCTAAACAGGGGCACAGATACGCAGTATTTT. J is TRBJ2-3 and V is TRBV4-1; maybe TRBD1 (6 bases). V lost 7 bases and J lost 1, with 12 bases in between. The germline V gene has CDR1 MGHRA and CDR2 YSYEKL. The CDR3 runs to 14 residues.